This T cell receptor (beta chain) came from a study of CD8+CD57+ T cells in acquired aplastic anemia. Study-level findings and limits: The study identified more than 25 CD8+ CDR3 sequences shared by patients and controls.

This clonotype was counted at least ten times. Its target is not known. Genomic DNA provided the template from which TCR beta VDJ and CDR3 profiles were obtained. MiXCR was run by TCRdb on the reads, yielding one entry per CDR3 protein. The sample lists about 68,000 distinct CDR3 sequences, roughly 50% occurring once. This CDR3 is built from 16 residues. The germline V and J ends were trimmed by 0 bases and 3 bases, with 10 bases remaining between them. Germline V gene data show CDR1 as SGHDT and CDR2 as YYEEEE. The source material was sorted CD4+, CD8+, or CD8+CD57+ T cells (not recorded which) from PBMCs. The receptor was derived from a human donor in good health, serving as a control. J is TRBJ1-6 and V is TRBV5-6, with unresolved D. The CDR3 loop is CASSLGEGGYNSPLHF. The CDR3 DNA sequence: TGTGCCAGCAGCTTGGGGGAGGGCGGCTATAATTCACCCCTCCACTTT.